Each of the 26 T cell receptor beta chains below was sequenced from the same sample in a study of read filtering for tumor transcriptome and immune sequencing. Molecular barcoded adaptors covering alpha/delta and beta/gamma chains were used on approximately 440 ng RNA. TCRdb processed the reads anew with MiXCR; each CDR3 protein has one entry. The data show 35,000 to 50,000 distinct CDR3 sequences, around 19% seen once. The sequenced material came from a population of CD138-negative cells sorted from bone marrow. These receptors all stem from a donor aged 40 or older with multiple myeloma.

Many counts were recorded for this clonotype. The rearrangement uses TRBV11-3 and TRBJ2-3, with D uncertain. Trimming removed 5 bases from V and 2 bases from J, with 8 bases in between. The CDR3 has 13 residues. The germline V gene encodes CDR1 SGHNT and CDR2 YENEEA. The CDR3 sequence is CASSQGFTDTQYF. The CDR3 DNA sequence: TGTGCCAGCAGCCAAGGGTTCACAGATACGCAGTATTTT.

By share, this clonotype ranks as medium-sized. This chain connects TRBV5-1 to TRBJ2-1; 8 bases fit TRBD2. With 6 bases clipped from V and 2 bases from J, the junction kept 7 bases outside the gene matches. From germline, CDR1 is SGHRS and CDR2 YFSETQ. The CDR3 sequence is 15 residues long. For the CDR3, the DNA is TGCGCCAGCAAGTTCCGGGAGGGCCCCTACAATGAGCAGTTCTTC. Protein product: CASKFREGPYNEQFF.

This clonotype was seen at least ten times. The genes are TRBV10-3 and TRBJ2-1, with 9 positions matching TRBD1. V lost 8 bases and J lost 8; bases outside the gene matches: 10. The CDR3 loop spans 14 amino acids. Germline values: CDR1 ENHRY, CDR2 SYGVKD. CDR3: CAIARTGDSDEQFF. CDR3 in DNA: TGTGCCATCGCAAGGACAGGGGACTCTGATGAGCAGTTCTTC.

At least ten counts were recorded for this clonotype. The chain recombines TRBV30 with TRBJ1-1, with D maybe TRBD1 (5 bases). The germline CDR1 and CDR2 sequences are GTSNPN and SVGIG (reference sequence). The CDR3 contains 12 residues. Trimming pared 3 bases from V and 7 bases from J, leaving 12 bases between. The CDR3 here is CAWSPGAIEAFF. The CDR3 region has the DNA TGTGCCTGGAGCCCTGGGGCTATTGAAGCTTTCTTT. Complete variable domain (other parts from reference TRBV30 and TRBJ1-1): SQTIHQWPATLVQPVGSPLSLECTVEGTSNPNLYWYRQAAGRGLQLLFYSVGIGQISSEVPQNLSASRPQDRQFILSSKKLLLSDSGFYLCAWSPGAIEAFFGQGTRLTVV.

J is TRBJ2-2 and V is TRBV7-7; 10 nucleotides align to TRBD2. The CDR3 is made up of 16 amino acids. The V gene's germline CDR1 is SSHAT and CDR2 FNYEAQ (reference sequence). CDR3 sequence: CASPLGLAGATGELFF. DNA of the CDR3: TGTGCTAGCCCCTTAGGGCTAGCGGGAGCCACCGGGGAGCTGTTTTTT. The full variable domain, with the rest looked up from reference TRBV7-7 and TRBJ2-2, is GAGVSQSPRYKVTKRGQDVTLRCDPISSHATLYWYQQALGQGPEFLTYFNYEAQPDKSGLPSDRFSAERPEGSISTLTIQRTEQRDSAMYRCASPLGLAGATGELFFGEGSRLTVL.

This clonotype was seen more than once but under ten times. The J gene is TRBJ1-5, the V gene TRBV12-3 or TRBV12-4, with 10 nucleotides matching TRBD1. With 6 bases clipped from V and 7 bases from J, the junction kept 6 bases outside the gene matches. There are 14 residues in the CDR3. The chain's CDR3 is CASSSGTGVQPQHF. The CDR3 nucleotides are TGTGCCAGCAGCTCCGGGACAGGGGTGCAGCCCCAGCATTTT.

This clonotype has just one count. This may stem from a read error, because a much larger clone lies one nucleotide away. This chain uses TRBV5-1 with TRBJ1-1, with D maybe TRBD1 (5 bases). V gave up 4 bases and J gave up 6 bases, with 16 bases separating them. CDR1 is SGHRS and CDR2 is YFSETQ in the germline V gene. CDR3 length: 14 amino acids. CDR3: CASSPASRTSEAFF. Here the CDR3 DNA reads TGCGCCAGCAGCCCGGCATCGAGGACATCTGAAGCTTTCTTT.

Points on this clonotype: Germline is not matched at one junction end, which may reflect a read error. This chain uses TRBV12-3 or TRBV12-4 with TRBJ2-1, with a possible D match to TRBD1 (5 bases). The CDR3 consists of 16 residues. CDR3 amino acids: CASSLGESGPYSEQFF. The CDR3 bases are TGTGCCAGTAGTTTAGGGGAAAGTGGTCCCTACAGTGAGCAGTTCTTC.

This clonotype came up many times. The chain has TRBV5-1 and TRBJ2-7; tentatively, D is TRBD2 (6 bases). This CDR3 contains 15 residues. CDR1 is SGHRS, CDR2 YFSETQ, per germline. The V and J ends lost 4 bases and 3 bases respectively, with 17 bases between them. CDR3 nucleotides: TGCGCCAGCAGCGCTGGGGGAGCGGGCAGCTACGAGCAGTACTTC. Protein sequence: CASSAGGAGSYEQYF.

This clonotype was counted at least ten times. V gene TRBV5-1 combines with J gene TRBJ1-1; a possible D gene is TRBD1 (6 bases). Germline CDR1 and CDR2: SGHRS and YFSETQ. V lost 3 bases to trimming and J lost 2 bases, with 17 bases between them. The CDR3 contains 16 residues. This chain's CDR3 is CASSYSGQLSNTEAFF. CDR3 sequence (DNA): TGCGCCAGCAGCTACTCGGGACAATTATCTAACACTGAAGCTTTCTTT.

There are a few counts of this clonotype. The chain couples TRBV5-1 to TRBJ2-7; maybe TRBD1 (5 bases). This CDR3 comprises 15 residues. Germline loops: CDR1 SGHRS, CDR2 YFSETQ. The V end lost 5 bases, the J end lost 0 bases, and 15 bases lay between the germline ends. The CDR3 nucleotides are TGCGCCAGCAGGGAAGGGGTGGCCCCCTCCTACGAGCAGTACTTC. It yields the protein CASREGVAPSYEQYF.

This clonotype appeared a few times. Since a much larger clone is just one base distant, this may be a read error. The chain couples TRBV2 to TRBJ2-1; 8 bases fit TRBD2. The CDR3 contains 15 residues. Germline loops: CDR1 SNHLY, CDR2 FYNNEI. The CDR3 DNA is TGTGCCAGCAGAAACGGGAGGGCCACCTACAATGGGCAGTTCTTC. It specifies CASRNGRATYNGQFF.

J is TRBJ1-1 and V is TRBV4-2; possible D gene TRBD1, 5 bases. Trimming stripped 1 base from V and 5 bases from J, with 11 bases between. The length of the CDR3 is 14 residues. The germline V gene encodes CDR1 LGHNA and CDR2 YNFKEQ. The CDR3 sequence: CASSQAEGQTEAFF. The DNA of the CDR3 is TGTGCCAGCAGCCAAGCGGAGGGGCAAACTGAAGCTTTCTTT.

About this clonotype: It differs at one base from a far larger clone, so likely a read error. The CDR3 is CASSMVGLPNTEAFF. The CDR3 DNA reads TGTGCCAGCAGCATGGTCGGATTACCGAACACTGAAGCTTTCTTT. V and J are TRBV4-2 and TRBJ1-1; no clear D. From germline, CDR1 is LGHNA and CDR2 YNFKEQ. Trimming took 5 bases from V and 1 from J, leaving 14 bases between them. The CDR3 runs to 15 residues.

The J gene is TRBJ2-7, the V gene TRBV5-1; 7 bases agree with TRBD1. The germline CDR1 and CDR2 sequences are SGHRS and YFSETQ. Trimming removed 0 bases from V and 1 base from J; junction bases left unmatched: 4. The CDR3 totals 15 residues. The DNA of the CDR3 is TGCGCCAGCAGCTTGGCACCAGGGGGTTCCTACGAGCAGTACTTC. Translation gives CASSLAPGGSYEQYF. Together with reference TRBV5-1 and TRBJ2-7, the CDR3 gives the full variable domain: KAGVTQTPRYLIKTRGQQVTLSCSPISGHRSVSWYQQTPGQGLQFLFEYFSETQRNKGNFPGRFSGRQFSNSRSEMNVSTLELGDSALYLCASSLAPGGSYEQYFGPGTRLTVT.

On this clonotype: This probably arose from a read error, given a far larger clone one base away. CDR3 sequence: CASSYMGTQGKLNTEACF. Here the CDR3 DNA reads TGTGCCAGCAGTTATATGGGGACACAGGGAAAGTTGAACACTGAAGCTTGCTTT. V is TRBV6-2 or TRBV6-3 and J is TRBJ1-6; D may be TRBD1 (6 bases). The CDR3 is 18 residues long. CDR1 is MNHEY and CDR2 is SVGEGT in the germline V gene.

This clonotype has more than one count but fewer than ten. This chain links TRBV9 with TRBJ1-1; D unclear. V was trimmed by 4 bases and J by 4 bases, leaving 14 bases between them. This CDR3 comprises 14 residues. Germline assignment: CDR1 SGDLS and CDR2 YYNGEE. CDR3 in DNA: TGTGCCAGCAGCTTCCGGACTTGGGGCACTGAAGCTTTCTTT. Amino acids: CASSFRTWGTEAFF.

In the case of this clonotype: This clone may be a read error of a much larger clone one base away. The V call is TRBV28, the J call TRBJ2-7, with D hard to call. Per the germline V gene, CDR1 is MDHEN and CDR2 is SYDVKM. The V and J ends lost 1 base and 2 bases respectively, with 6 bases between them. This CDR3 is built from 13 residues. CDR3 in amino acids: CASSLFRPYEQYF. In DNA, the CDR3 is TGTGCCAGCAGTTTATTCAGGCCCTACGAGCAGTACTTC.

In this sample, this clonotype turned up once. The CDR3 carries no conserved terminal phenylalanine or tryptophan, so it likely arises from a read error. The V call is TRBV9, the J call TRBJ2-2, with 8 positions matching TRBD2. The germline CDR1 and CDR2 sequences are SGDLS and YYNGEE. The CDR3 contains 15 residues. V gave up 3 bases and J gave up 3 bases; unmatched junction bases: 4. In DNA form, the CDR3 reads TGTGCCAGCAGCGGAAGCGGGAGCGACACCGGGGAGCTGTTTTCT. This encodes CASSGSGSDTGELFS.

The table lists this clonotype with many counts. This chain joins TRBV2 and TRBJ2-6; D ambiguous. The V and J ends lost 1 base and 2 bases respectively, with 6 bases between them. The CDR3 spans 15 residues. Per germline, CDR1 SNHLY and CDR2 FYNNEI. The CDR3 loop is CASSEGVAGANVLTF. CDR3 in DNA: TGTGCCAGCAGTGAAGGAGTGGCTGGGGCCAACGTCCTGACTTTC.

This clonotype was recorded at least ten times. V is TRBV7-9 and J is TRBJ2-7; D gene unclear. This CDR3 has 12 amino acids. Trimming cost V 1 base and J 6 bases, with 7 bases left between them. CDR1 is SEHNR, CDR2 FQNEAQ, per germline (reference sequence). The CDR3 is CASSLERGEQYF. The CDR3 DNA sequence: TGTGCCAGCAGCTTAGAGCGTGGCGAGCAGTACTTC.

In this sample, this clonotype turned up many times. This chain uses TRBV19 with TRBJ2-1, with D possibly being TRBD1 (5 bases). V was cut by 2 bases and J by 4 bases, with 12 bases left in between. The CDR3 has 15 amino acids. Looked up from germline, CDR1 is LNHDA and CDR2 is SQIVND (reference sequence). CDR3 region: CASSISQGSYNEQFF. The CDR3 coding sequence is TGTGCCAGTAGTATATCCCAGGGTAGTTACAATGAGCAGTTCTTC.

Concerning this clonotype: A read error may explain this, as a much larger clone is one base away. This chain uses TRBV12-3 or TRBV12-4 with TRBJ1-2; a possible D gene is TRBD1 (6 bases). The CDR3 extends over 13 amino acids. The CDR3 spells CASSEQGSYGYAF. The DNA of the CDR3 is TGTGCCAGCAGTGAACAGGGCTCCTATGGCTACGCCTTC.

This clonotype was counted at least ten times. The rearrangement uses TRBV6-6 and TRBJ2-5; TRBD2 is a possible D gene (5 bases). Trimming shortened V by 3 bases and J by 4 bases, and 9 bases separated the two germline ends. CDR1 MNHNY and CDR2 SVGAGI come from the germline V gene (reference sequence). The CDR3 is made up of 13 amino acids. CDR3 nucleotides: TGTGCCAGCAGTTATCGGGGAAGAGAGACCCAGTACTTC. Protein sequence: CASSYRGRETQYF.

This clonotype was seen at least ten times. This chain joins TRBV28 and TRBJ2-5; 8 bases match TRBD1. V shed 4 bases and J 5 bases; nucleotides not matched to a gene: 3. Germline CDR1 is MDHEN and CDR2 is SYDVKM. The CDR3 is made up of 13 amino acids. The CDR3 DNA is TGTGCCAGCAGTTGGACAGGGAGGGAGACCCAGTACTTC. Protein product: CASSWTGRETQYF.

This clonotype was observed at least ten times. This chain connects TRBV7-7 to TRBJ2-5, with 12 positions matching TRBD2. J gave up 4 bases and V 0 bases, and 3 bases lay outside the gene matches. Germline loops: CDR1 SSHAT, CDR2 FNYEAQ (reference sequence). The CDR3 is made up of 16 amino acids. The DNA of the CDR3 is TGTGCCAGCAGCTTAGCTCCGGGACTAGCGGGAGAGACCCAGTACTTC. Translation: CASSLAPGLAGETQYF.